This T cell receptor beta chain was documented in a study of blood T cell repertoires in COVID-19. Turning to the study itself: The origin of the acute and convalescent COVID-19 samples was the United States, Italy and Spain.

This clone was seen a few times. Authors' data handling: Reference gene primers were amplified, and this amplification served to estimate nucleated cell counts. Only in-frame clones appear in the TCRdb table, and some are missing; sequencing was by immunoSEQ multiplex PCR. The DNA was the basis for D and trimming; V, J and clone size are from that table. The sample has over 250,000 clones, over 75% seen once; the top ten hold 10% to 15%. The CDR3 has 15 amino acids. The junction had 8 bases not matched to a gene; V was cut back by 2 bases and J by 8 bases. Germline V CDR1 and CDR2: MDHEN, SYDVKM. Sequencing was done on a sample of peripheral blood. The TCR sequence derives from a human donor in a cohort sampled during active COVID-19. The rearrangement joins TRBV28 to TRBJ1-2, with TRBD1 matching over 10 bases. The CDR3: CASSLAGGTGEGYTF. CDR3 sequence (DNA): TGTGCCAGCAGTTTAGCCGGAGGGACAGGGGAAGGCTACACCTTC.